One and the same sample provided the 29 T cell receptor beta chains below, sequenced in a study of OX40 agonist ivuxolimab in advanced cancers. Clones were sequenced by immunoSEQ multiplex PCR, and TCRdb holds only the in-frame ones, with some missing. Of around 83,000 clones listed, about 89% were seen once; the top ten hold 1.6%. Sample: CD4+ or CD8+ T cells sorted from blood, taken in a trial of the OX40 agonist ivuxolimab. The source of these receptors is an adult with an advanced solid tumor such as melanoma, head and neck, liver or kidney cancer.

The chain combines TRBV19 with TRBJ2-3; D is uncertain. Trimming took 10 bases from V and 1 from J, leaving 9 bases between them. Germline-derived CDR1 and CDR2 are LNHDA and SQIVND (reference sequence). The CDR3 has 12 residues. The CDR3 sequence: CATQHGTDTQYF. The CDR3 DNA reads TGTGCCACCCAGCACGGCACAGATACGCAGTATTTT.

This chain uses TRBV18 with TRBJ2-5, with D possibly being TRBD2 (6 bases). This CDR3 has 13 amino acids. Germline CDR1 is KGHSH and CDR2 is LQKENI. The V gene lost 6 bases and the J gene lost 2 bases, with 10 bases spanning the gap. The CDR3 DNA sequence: TGTGCCAGCTCCCGGGAGAGGCAAGAGACCCAGTACTTC. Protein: CASSRERQETQYF.

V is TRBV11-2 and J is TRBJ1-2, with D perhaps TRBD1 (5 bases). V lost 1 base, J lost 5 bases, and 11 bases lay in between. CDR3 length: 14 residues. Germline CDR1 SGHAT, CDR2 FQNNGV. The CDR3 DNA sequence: TGTGCCAGCAGCTTAGGTCCAGGGATGTATGGCTACACCTTC. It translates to CASSLGPGMYGYTF.

This CDR3 reads CASSETDRPYEQYF. The CDR3 nucleotides read TGTGCCAGCAGCGAAACGGACAGGCCCTACGAGCAGTACTTC. The gene calls are TRBV21-1 and TRBJ2-7; TRBD1 is the table's D call and was not checked against the DNA. TRBV21-1 is reported as a pseudogene. The CDR3 is 14 residues long.

Here the CDR3 reads CASSRGQVSNQPQHF. The CDR3 region has the DNA TGTGCCAGCAGCCGCGGACAGGTTAGCAATCAGCCCCAGCATTTT. The J gene is TRBJ1-5, the V gene TRBV28, with 7 bases matching TRBD1. The CDR3 consists of 15 residues. Germline CDR1 is MDHEN and CDR2 is SYDVKM. V shed 6 bases and J 0 bases; nucleotides not matched to a gene: 5.

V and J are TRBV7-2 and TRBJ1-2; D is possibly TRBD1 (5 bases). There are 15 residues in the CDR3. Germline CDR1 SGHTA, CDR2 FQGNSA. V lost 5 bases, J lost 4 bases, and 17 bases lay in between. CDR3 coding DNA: TGTGCCAGCAGCGAGAATCAGGGAAGAGGCTATGGCTACACCTTC. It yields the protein CASSENQGRGYGYTF.

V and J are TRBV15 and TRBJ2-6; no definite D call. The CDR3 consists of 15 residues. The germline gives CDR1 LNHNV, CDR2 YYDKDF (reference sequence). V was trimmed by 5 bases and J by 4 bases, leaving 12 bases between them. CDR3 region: CATSSRSSGANVLTF. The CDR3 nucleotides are TGTGCCACCAGCTCCCGTTCATCAGGGGCCAACGTCCTGACTTTC.

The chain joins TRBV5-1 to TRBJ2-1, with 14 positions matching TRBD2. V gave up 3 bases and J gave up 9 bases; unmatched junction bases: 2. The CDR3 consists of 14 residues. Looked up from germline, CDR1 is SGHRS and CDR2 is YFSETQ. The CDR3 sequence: CASSSGLAGVEQFF. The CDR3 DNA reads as TGCGCCAGCAGCTCGGGACTAGCGGGAGTTGAGCAGTTCTTC.

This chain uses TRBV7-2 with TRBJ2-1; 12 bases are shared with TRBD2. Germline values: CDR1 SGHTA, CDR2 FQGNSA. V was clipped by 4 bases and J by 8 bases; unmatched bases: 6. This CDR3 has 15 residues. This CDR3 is CASSSGLAGIDEQFF. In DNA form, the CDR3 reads TGTGCCAGCAGCTCCGGACTAGCGGGAATCGATGAGCAGTTCTTC.

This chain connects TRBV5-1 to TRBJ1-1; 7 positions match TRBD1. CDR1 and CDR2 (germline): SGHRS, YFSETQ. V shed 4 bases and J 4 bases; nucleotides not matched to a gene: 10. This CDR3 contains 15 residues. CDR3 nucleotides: TGCGCCAGCAGCGCTCGACAGGGAGCGGGCACTGAAGCTTTCTTT. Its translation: CASSARQGAGTEAFF.

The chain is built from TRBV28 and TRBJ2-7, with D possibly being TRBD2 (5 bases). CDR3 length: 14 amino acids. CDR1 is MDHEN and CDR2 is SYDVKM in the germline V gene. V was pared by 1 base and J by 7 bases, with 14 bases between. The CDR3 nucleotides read TGTGCCAGCAGTTTATACTTCGGACGAGGGGAGCAGTACTTC. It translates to CASSLYFGRGEQYF.

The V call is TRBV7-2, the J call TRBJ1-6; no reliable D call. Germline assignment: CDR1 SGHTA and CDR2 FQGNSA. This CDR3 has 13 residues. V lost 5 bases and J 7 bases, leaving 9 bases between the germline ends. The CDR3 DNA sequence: TGTGCCAGCAGCCCCAGCCTAAATTCACCCCTCCACTTT. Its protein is CASSPSLNSPLHF.

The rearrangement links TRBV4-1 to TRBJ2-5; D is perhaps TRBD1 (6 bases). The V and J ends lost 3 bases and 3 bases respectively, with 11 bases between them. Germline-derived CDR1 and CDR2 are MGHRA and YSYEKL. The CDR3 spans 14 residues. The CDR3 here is CASSQAGTKETQYF. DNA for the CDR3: TGCGCCAGCAGCCAGGCCGGGACAAAAGAGACCCAGTACTTC.

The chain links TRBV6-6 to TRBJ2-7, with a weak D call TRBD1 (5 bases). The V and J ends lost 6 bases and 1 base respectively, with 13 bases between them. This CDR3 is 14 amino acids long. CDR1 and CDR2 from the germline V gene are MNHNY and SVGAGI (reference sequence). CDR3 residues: CASRSRRGSYEQYF. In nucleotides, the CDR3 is TGTGCCAGCAGGTCCAGAAGGGGTTCCTACGAGCAGTACTTC.

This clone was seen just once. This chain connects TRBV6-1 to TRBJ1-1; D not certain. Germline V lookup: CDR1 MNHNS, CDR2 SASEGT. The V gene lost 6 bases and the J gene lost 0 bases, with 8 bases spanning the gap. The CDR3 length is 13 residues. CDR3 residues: CASRPVMNTEAFF. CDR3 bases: TGTGCCAGCAGGCCAGTGATGAACACTGAAGCTTTCTTT.

As DNA, the CDR3 is TGTGCCAGCAGTTTATTGGGATTCAGGGGTTTATACGAGCAGTACTTC. It yields the protein CASSLLGFRGLYEQYF. This chain connects TRBV28 to TRBJ2-7; D may be TRBD1 (6 bases). Germline assignment: CDR1 MDHEN and CDR2 SYDVKM. This CDR3 has 16 residues. Deletions cut 1 base from V and 4 bases from J, with 17 bases between.

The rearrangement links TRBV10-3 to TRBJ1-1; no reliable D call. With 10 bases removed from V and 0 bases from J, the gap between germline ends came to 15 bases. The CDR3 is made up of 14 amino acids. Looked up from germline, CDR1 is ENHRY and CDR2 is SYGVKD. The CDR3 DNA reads TGTGCCACCATAAGGGAGTTGGTGAACACTGAAGCTTTCTTT. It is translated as CATIRELVNTEAFF.

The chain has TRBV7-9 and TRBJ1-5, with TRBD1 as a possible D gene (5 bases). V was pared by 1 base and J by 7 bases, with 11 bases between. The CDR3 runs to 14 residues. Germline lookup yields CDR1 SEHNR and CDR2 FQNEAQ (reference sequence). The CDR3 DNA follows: TGTGCCAGCAGCTTAGGAGGAACAGGACAGCCCCAGCATTTT. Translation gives CASSLGGTGQPQHF.

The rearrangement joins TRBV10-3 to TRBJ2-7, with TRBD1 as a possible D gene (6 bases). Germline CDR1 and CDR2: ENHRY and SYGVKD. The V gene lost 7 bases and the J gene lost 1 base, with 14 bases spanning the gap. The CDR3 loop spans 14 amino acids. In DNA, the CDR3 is TGTGCCATCAAGACCCAGGGGAGATCCTACGAGCAGTACTTC. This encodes CAIKTQGRSYEQYF.

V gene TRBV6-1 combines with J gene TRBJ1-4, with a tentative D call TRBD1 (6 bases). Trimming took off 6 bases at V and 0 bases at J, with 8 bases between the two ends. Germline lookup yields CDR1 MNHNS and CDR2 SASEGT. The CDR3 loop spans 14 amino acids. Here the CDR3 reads CASSRTATNEKLFF. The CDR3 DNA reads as TGTGCCAGCAGCAGGACAGCAACTAATGAAAAACTGTTTTTT.

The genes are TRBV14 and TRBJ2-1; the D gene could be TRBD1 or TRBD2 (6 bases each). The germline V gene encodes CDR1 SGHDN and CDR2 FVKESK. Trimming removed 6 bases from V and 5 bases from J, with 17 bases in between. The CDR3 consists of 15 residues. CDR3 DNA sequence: TGTGCCAGCAGGCCATTAGGGGGGAGTCACAATGAGCAGTTCTTC. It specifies CASRPLGGSHNEQFF.

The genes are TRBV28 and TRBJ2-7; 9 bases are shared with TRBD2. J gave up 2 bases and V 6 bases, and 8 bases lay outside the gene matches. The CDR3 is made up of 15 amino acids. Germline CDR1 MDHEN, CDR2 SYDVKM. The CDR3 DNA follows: TGTGCCAGCAGCACAACTAGCGGGCGTCCCTACGAGCAGTACTTC. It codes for CASSTTSGRPYEQYF.

The CDR3 DNA is TGCGCCAGCAGCGTGGGCGGATCCTTGGAGCAGTACTTC. Translated, it gives CASSVGGSLEQYF. The chain combines TRBV5-1 with TRBJ2-7; D call uncertain. Germline V lookup: CDR1 SGHRS, CDR2 YFSETQ. The CDR3 totals 13 residues. V was shortened by 4 bases and J by 7 bases, with 15 bases between the two germline ends.

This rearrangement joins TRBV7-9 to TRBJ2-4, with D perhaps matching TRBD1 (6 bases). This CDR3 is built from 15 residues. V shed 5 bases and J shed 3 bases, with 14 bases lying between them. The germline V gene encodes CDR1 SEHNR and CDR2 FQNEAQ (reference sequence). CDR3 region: CASSPQTGGKNIQYF. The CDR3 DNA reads TGTGCCAGCAGCCCACAGACAGGTGGCAAAAACATTCAGTACTTC.

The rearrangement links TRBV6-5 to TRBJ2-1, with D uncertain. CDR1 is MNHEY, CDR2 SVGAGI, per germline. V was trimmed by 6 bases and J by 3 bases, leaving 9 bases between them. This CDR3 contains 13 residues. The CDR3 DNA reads TGTGCCAGCAGGCGAGCGCGCTACAATGAGCAGTTCTTC. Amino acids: CASRRARYNEQFF.

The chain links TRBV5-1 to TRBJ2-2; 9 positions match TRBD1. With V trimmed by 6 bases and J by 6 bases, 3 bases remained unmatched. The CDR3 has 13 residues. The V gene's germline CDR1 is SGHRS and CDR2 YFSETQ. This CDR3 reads CASTQGASGELFF. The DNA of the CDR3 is TGCGCCAGCACACAGGGGGCTTCCGGGGAGCTGTTTTTT.

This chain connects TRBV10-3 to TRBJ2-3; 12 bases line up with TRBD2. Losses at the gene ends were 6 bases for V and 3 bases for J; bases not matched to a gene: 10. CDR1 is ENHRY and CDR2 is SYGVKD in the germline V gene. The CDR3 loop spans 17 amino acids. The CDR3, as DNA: TGTGCCATCAGGGCGCAAAATGGACTAGCGGGGACAGATACGCAGTATTTT. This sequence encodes CAIRAQNGLAGTDTQYF.

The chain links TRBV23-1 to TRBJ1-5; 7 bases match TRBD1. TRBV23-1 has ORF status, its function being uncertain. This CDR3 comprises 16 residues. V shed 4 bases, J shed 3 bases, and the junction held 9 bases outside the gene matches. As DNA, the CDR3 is TGCGCCAGCAGTCCCCCCTCGACAGGGAACAATCAGCCCCAGCATTTT. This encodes CASSPPSTGNNQPQHF.

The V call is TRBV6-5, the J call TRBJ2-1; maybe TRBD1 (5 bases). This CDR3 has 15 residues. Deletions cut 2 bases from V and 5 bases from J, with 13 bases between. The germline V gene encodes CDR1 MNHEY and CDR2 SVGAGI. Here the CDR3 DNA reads TGTGCCAGCAGTTACATTTGGCAGGGAAACAATGAGCAGTTCTTC. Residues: CASSYIWQGNNEQFF.